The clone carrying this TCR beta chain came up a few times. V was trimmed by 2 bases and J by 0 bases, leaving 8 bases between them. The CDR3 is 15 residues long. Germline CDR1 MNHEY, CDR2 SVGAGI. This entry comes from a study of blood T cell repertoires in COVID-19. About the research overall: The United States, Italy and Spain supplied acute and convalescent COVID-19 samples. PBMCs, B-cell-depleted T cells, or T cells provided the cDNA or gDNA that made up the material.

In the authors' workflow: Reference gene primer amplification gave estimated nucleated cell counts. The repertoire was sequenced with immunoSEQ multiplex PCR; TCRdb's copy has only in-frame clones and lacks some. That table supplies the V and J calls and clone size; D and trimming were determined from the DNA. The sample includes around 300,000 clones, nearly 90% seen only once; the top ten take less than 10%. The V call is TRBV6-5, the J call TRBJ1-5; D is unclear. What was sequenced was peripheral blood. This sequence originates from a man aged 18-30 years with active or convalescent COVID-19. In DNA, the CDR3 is TGTGCCAGCAGTTACAACGGAGATAGCAATCAGCCCCAGCATTTT. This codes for CASSYNGDSNQPQHF.